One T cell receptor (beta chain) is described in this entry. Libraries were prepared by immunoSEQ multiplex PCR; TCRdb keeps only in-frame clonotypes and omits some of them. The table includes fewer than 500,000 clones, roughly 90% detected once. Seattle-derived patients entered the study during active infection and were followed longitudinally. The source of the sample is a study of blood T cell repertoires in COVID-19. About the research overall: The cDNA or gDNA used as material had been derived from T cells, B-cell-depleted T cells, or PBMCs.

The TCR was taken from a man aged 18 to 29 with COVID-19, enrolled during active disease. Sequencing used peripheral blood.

CDR3 DNA sequence: TGTGCCAGCAGTTACCCAGGACTAGCAGAAACCGGGGAGCTGTTTTTT. Protein product: CASSYPGLAETGELFF. The chain has TRBV6-2 or TRBV6-3 and TRBJ2-2, with 8 bases identical to TRBD2. The CDR3 runs 16 residues. V lost 2 bases and J lost 5; bases outside the gene matches: 7. Looked up from germline, CDR1 is MNHEY and CDR2 is SVGEGT.